Below are 32 T cell receptor beta chains sequenced from a single sample in a study of cytomegalovirus exposure and HLA in healthy donors. PCR employed 60 Vbeta and 13 Jbeta primers. Using immunoSEQ multiplex PCR, the repertoire was profiled, and TCRdb retains in-frame clones only, with some absent. The repertoire holds around 170,000 clones, with around 78% as singletons. Sequencing was performed on PBMCs. The receptors shown here come from a woman aged 40-49 years in good health and CMV-seropositive.

V and J are TRBV2 and TRBJ2-1; D might be TRBD2 (7 bases). CDR3 length equals 14 residues. Germline V gene lookup returns CDR1 SNHLY and CDR2 FYNNEI. V shed 6 bases and J shed 9 bases, with 18 bases lying between them. This chain's CDR3 is CASRAPGGPIEQFF. CDR3 DNA: TGTGCCAGCAGGGCCCCCGGGGGGCCGATTGAGCAGTTCTTC.

This chain uses TRBV4-3 with TRBJ1-1, with D tentatively TRBD1 (5 bases). Trimming removed 0 bases from V and 4 bases from J, with 18 bases in between. The CDR3 covers 17 residues. CDR1 and CDR2 from the germline V gene are LGHNA and YSLEER. The CDR3 nucleotides read TGCGCCAGCAGCCAAGATCTTCCCGGAGGGGCCCTCACTGAAGCTTTCTTT. Amino acid sequence: CASSQDLPGGALTEAFF.

This chain connects TRBV2 to TRBJ1-4, with 8 bases that match TRBD1. Trimming at V came to 6 bases and at J to 7 bases, leaving 13 bases not matched to a gene. The CDR3 sequence is 16 residues long. CDR1 SNHLY and CDR2 FYNNEI come from the germline V gene. The CDR3 DNA reads TGTGCCAGCAGCGCTCCAAGACAGGGGTTTCGTGAAAAACTGTTTTTT. Protein sequence: CASSAPRQGFREKLFF.

This clone appeared once. This chain connects TRBV5-1 to TRBJ2-5, with 8 bases that match TRBD2. V lost 3 bases to trimming and J lost 2 bases; unmatched junction nucleotides: 12. Germline lookup yields CDR1 SGHRS and CDR2 YFSETQ. The CDR3 is 17 residues long. The CDR3 region is CASSWRGSGVSQETQYF. The DNA for the CDR3 is TGCGCCAGCAGCTGGAGGGGTAGCGGGGTCAGTCAAGAGACCCAGTACTTC.

The chain links TRBV5-4 to TRBJ1-4, with a weak D call TRBD1 (6 bases). The CDR3 length is 14 residues. V was cut by 1 base and J by 8 bases, with 12 bases left in between. Germline values: CDR1 SGHNT, CDR2 YYREEE (reference sequence). The CDR3 protein is CASSLRGAGEKLFF. The DNA of the CDR3 is TGTGCCAGCAGCTTGCGGGGGGCTGGGGAAAAACTGTTTTTT.

This chain uses TRBV19 with TRBJ2-1; TRBD2 matches 9 bases. There are 16 residues in the CDR3. Germline CDR1 reads LNHDA; CDR2 reads SQIVND (reference sequence). Unmatched junction bases numbered 8, after V lost 7 bases and J lost 1 base. CDR3 sequence: CASKSRLAGSYNEQFF. The CDR3 DNA is TGTGCCAGTAAATCACGTCTAGCGGGGTCCTACAATGAGCAGTTCTTC.

The chain couples TRBV7-2 to TRBJ1-2; a possible D gene is TRBD1 (5 bases). Germline lookup yields CDR1 SGHTA and CDR2 FQGNSA. V was clipped by 4 bases and J by 8 bases, with 14 bases between them. This CDR3 contains 13 residues. Here the CDR3 reads CASSSLTGSGYTF. The CDR3 nucleotides are TGTGCCAGCAGCTCATTAACAGGTTCAGGCTACACCTTC.

This chain uses TRBV6-1 with TRBJ2-7; TRBD1 agrees at 11 bases. Germline CDR1 MNHNS, CDR2 SASEGT. CDR3 length: 13 residues. After removal of 6 bases from V and 3 bases from J, the junction contained 1 base not matched to a gene. The CDR3 protein is CASRGTGGYEQYF. The CDR3, as DNA: TGTGCCAGCAGGGGGACAGGGGGCTACGAGCAGTACTTC.

The chain recombines TRBV7-9 with TRBJ2-7, with D perhaps TRBD2 (6 bases). The germline V gene encodes CDR1 SEHNR and CDR2 FQNEAQ (reference sequence). This CDR3 spans 13 amino acids. V was clipped by 8 bases and J by 0 bases, with 11 bases between them. The CDR3 loop reads CASGTHRSYEQYF. In nucleotides, the CDR3 is TGTGCCAGCGGGACTCACCGCTCCTACGAGCAGTACTTC.

The chain joins TRBV4-1 to TRBJ2-3; D is unresolved. V shed 3 bases and J shed 2 bases, with 9 bases lying between them. The CDR3 has 14 amino acids. The germline CDR1 and CDR2 sequences are MGHRA and YSYEKL. The CDR3 region is CASSQATDTDTQYF. CDR3 DNA: TGCGCCAGCAGCCAGGCAACAGACACAGATACGCAGTATTTT.

This clone was counted a few times. This clone may be a read error of a much larger clone one base away. J is TRBJ2-3 and V is TRBV4-2; 9 bases align to TRBD2. This CDR3 spans 15 amino acids. V dropped 5 bases and J dropped 4; count of bases not matched to a gene: 7. Germline assignment: CDR1 LGHNA and CDR2 YNFKEQ. CDR3 sequence reads: CASSGSGGGADTQYF. The CDR3, as DNA: TGTGCCAGCAGCGGTAGCGGGGGAGGGGCAGATACGCAGTATTTT.

Concerning this clone itself: At one end, the junction sequence differs from germline, possibly due to a read error. The CDR3 loop reads CASSGVSGGRGTGELSF. CDR3 in DNA: TGTGCCAGCAGTGGGGTTAGCGGGGGCCGGGGCACCGGGGAGCTGTCTTTT. The chain uses TRBV2 and TRBJ2-2; the match to TRBD2 covers 9 bases. Germline CDR1 is SNHLY and CDR2 is FYNNEI. The CDR3 is 17 residues long.

J is TRBJ2-7 and V is TRBV11-2, with D possibly TRBD1 on 6 matching bases. Trimming shortened V by 4 bases and J by 2 bases, and 12 bases separated the two germline ends. Germline V lookup: CDR1 SGHAT, CDR2 FQNNGV. The CDR3 runs 14 residues. The CDR3 sequence is CASSSVDRTYEQYF. For the CDR3, the DNA is TGTGCCAGCAGCTCGGTCGACAGGACCTACGAGCAGTACTTC.

This chain connects TRBV13 to TRBJ2-1; 10 bases are shared with TRBD2. Germline CDR1 PRHDT, CDR2 FYEKMQ (reference sequence). This CDR3 has 20 amino acids. The ends lost 5 bases at V and 0 bases at J; junction bases unmatched: 16. In DNA, the CDR3 is TGTGCCAGCAGCGAAGGAGGAATAGCGGGGGGTCCGAGCTCCTACAATGAGCAGTTCTTC. It specifies CASSEGGIAGGPSSYNEQFF.

This rearrangement joins TRBV4-1 to TRBJ2-2; the D is unclear. This CDR3 is built from 15 residues. The V end was cut by 0 bases, the J end by 6 bases, with 11 bases between. From germline, CDR1 is MGHRA and CDR2 YSYEKL. The CDR3 is CASSQDSFPAGELFF. CDR3 sequence (DNA): TGCGCCAGCAGCCAAGATAGCTTTCCGGCCGGGGAGCTGTTTTTT.

This clone has more than one count but fewer than ten. The gene calls are TRBV6-5 and TRBJ1-1; 11 bases align to TRBD1. Looked up from germline, CDR1 is MNHEY and CDR2 is SVGAGI. CDR3 length: 14 amino acids. V shed 6 bases, J shed 4 bases, and the junction held 4 bases outside the gene matches. CDR3 coding DNA: TGTGCCAGCAGAGCGGGACAGGGGGTCACTGAAGCTTTCTTT. Translated: CASRAGQGVTEAFF.

The V and J genes are TRBV7-9 and TRBJ1-2, with 10 bases fitting TRBD1. The J segment lost 7 bases and the V segment lost 6 bases, leaving 8 bases of the junction unmatched. This CDR3 region has 14 residues. Germline V gives CDR1 SEHNR, CDR2 FQNEAQ (reference sequence). The CDR3 DNA reads TGTGCCAGCAGTACGACAGGGGGCTCGGGTGGCTACACCTTC. Its protein product is CASSTTGGSGGYTF.

The chain joins TRBV4-2 to TRBJ1-3, with a possible D match to TRBD1 (6 bases). Germline CDR1 LGHNA, CDR2 YNFKEQ. Trimming cost V 0 bases and J 1 base, with 16 bases left between them. The CDR3 is made up of 18 amino acids. This CDR3 is CASSQELGAKGSGNTIYF. In DNA form, the CDR3 reads TGTGCCAGCAGCCAAGAATTGGGGGCAAAGGGGTCTGGAAACACCATATATTTT.

This rearrangement joins TRBV7-6 to TRBJ1-6; TRBD1 agrees at 9 bases. V shed 8 bases and J 10 bases; nucleotides not matched to a gene: 9. Germline V gene sequence: CDR1 SGHVS, CDR2 FNYEAQ. This CDR3 has 14 amino acids. CDR3 coding DNA: TGTGCCAGCGGATTACAGGGGGCAGAATCACCCCTCCACTTT. This sequence encodes CASGLQGAESPLHF.

The V call is TRBV6-6, the J call TRBJ1-4; the D is unclear. V was cut by 0 bases and J by 0 bases, with 8 bases left in between. The CDR3 totals 16 residues. Germline V CDR1 and CDR2: MNHNY, SVGAGI (reference sequence). CDR3 bases: TGTGCCAGCAGTTACTCGACTCCGGCAACTAATGAAAAACTGTTTTTT. Its translation: CASSYSTPATNEKLFF.

This clone was counted a single time. The chain recombines TRBV6-5 with TRBJ1-1; unclear D gene. The CDR3 covers 14 residues. Per the germline V gene, CDR1 is MNHEY and CDR2 is SVGAGI. V was cut by 4 bases and J by 4 bases, with 13 bases left in between. Here the CDR3 DNA reads TGTGCCAGCAGTTCCGGTGGAGGAAGCACTGAAGCTTTCTTT. It is translated as CASSSGGGSTEAFF.

This rearrangement joins TRBV5-1 to TRBJ2-5; 8 nucleotides match TRBD1. The germline V gene encodes CDR1 SGHRS and CDR2 YFSETQ. Losses at the gene ends were 2 bases for V and 11 bases for J; bases not matched to a gene: 8. This CDR3 comprises 13 residues. The CDR3 sequence is CASSFQGAGEQYF. CDR3 in DNA: TGCGCCAGCAGCTTCCAGGGGGCTGGGGAGCAGTACTTC.

V is TRBV30 and J is TRBJ1-1; D gene uncertain. Germline CDR1 and CDR2: GTSNPN and SVGIG (reference sequence). The germline V and J ends were trimmed by 2 bases and 1 base, with 8 bases remaining between them. This CDR3 comprises 13 residues. CDR3 nucleotide sequence: TGTGCCTGGAGTCTTGCGGGGAACACTGAAGCTTTCTTT. This codes for CAWSLAGNTEAFF.

This chain links TRBV5-6 with TRBJ1-5; D unresolved. Per the germline V gene, CDR1 is SGHDT and CDR2 is YYEEEE. V was cut by 4 bases and J by 4 bases, with 9 bases left in between. This CDR3 has 13 amino acids. In DNA, the CDR3 is TGTGCCAGCAGCCCCTCCGGGAATCAGCCCCAGCATTTT. Translation gives CASSPSGNQPQHF.

This clone was picked up a small number of times. The chain is built from TRBV7-3 and TRBJ2-3, with TRBD1 matching 7 bases. V lost 5 bases to trimming and J lost 2 bases; unmatched junction nucleotides: 7. The CDR3 loop spans 15 amino acids. CDR1 SGHTA and CDR2 FQGTGA come from the germline V gene. The DNA of the CDR3 is TGTGCCAGCAGCCCCACAGGGGATGTCACAGATACGCAGTATTTT. Encoded protein: CASSPTGDVTDTQYF.

This clone was seen more than once but under ten times. The chain combines TRBV18 with TRBJ1-3; unclear D gene. The CDR3 extends over 16 amino acids. V lost 2 bases and J lost 2, with 13 bases in between. Germline lookup yields CDR1 KGHSH and CDR2 LQKENI. The CDR3 protein is CASSPTEGGTGNTIYF. CDR3 bases: TGTGCCAGCTCACCAACGGAGGGAGGCACTGGAAACACCATATATTTT.

The genes are TRBV7-2 and TRBJ1-1; 8 nucleotides agree with TRBD1. Germline CDR1 is SGHTA and CDR2 is FQGNSA. The CDR3 sequence is 14 residues long. With V trimmed by 0 bases and J by 10 bases, 7 bases remained unmatched. CDR3 region: CASSLAQGAFAAFF. Here the CDR3 DNA reads TGTGCCAGCAGCTTAGCCCAGGGGGCTTTTGCAGCTTTCTTT. Variable domain in full (rest from reference TRBV7-2 and TRBJ1-1): GAGVSQSPSNKVTEKGKDVELRCDPISGHTALYWYRQSLGQGLEFLIYFQGNSAPDKSGLPSDRFSAERTGGSVSTLTIQRTQQEDSAVYLCASSLAQGAFAAFFGQGTRLTVV.

The J gene is TRBJ1-1, the V gene TRBV2; 7 bases agree with TRBD1. This CDR3 region has 15 residues. Per germline, CDR1 SNHLY and CDR2 FYNNEI. The trim removed 7 bases at V and 4 bases at J, leaving 12 bases unmatched. CDR3 DNA: TGTGCCAGCAATACCTTTGGACAGGCTTCCACTGAAGCTTTCTTT. It specifies CASNTFGQASTEAFF.

This chain joins TRBV6-5 and TRBJ2-7; D may be TRBD1 (7 bases). Germline V gives CDR1 MNHEY, CDR2 SVGAGI. The CDR3 sequence is 14 residues long. With 6 bases removed from V and 4 bases from J, the gap between germline ends came to 16 bases. The CDR3 here is CASRLEQGRYEQYF. CDR3 sequence (DNA): TGTGCCAGCAGACTTGAACAGGGGAGGTACGAGCAGTACTTC.

This chain links TRBV7-8 with TRBJ1-1; 7 nucleotides match TRBD1. The CDR3 sequence is 13 residues long. V shed 11 bases, J shed 0 bases, and the junction held 6 bases outside the gene matches. Looked up from germline, CDR1 is SGHVS and CDR2 is FQNEAQ. The CDR3 loop reads CASAGQMNTEAFF. CDR3 DNA: TGTGCCTCCGCGGGACAGATGAACACTGAAGCTTTCTTT.

The chain uses TRBV28 and TRBJ1-4; tentatively, D is TRBD1 (5 bases). Germline-derived CDR1 and CDR2 are MDHEN and SYDVKM. Between the trimmed V and J ends, which lost 7 bases and 7 bases, there was a span of 10 bases. The CDR3 spans 12 residues. This chain's CDR3 is CASNQGPEKLFF. The CDR3 bases are TGTGCCAGCAACCAGGGCCCTGAAAAACTGTTTTTT.

This clone was seen once. The V and J genes are TRBV9 and TRBJ1-5; no clear D. This CDR3 spans 13 amino acids. Germline CDR1 SGDLS, CDR2 YYNGEE. Deletions cut 0 bases from V and 6 bases from J, with 7 bases between. The CDR3 nucleotides read TGTGCCAGCAGCGTAGACTCCACTCAGCCCCAGCATTTT. Its translation is CASSVDSTQPQHF.